The text below deals with one T cell receptor beta chain. Its target is unknown. The source of the sample is a study of shared clonotypes between healthy human individuals. Study results and caveats: Memory subsets generally showed lower estimated richness than naive subsets.

The donors, all of them Caucasian adults, lived in Nashville, Tennessee. The test was conducted at deep level. Produced via immunoSEQ multiplex PCR; TCRdb's table is partial and in-frame only. The repertoire consists of roughly 1,500,000 clones, with roughly 98% occurring once and the leading ten covering around 0.47%. This clonotype was obtained from a young man in good health. The sample taken for sequencing was naive CD4+ T cells sorted from blood. As to subset: CD45RA+ positively selected.

The CDR3 protein is CASSYLRRGYEQYF. The CDR3 bases are TGTGCCAGCAGTTATCTTCGCAGGGGTTACGAGCAGTACTTC. This chain links TRBV6-6 with TRBJ2-7; a weak D match, TRBD1 (6 bases). Per germline, CDR1 MNHNY and CDR2 SVGAGI (reference sequence). Deletions cut 3 bases from V and 4 bases from J, with 13 bases between. CDR3 size: 14 residues.